This T cell receptor beta chain is from a study of blood T cells in healthy people across ages. A second PCR of about 6 to 12 cycles used a sample-barcoded 5' primer and a J-beta primer mix. MiXCR, run by TCRdb on the 5' RACE reads, gives a single entry per CDR3 protein. This table has 750,000 to 950,000 distinct CDR3 sequences, approximately 53% appearing once. Broader study findings: Older age went with lower TCR beta diversity per million T cells, in a roughly linear way.

The CDR3 is 15 residues long. Germline loops: CDR1 SGHTA, CDR2 FQGTGA. J gave up 7 bases and V 5 bases, and 9 bases lay outside the gene matches. Worth noting for this clonotype: The antigen remains undetermined.

The sequenced sample consisted of blood. The receptor comes from an elderly man in good health. This chain connects TRBV7-3 to TRBJ2-1, with 9 positions matching TRBD1. The CDR3 DNA reads TGTGCCAGCAGCCTTGGTACAGGGGGCATAAATGAGCAGTTCTTC. This sequence encodes CASSLGTGGINEQFF.